Following are 18 T cell receptor beta chains from one sample sequenced in a study of Tregs in tolerant kidney transplant recipients. Assay used: immunoSEQ multiplex PCR; TCRdb lists only in-frame clones, some missing. In all, the sample yields fewer than 55,000 clones. The sample here was CD4+ T cells from blood, taken before the transplant. The receptors were sampled from a human donor who received a combined kidney and bone marrow transplant.

Concerning this clone itself: Sequencing ends 3 residues short of the CDR3 end; the germline J gene provides the rest. The rearrangement uses TRBV19 and TRBJ1-2; the D gene is possibly TRBD1 (5 bases). The V gene lost 4 bases and the J gene lost 3 bases, with 12 bases spanning the gap. Germline lookup yields CDR1 LNHDA and CDR2 SQIVND (reference sequence). The CDR3 covers 14 residues. CDR3 DNA, as far as it was read: TGTGCCAGTAGTACGTCCACAGGAGACTATGGC. Its protein is CASSTSTGDYG. The CDR3 as a whole reads CASSTSTGDYGYTF. The complete variable domain, with remaining parts taken from reference TRBV19 and TRBJ1-2, reads DGGITQSPKYLFRKEGQNVTLSCEQNLNHDAMYWYRQDPGQGLRLIYYSQIVNDFQKGDIAEGYSVSREKKESFPLTVTSAQKNPTAFYLCASSTSTGDYGYTFGSGTRLTVV.

As concerns this clone: The read terminates 3 residues before the CDR3 end, so the remaining end is supplied by the germline J gene. The V call is TRBV10-3, the J call TRBJ2-4; possibly TRBD2 for D (6 bases). The CDR3 has 15 amino acids. In germline, CDR1 is ENHRY, CDR2 SYGVKD. CDR3 sequence: CAISESGLSNQPQYF. The sequenced CDR3 bases are TGTGCCATCAGTGAATCGGGACTTAGCAATCAGCCT.

Comment on this clone: The read terminates 3 residues before the CDR3 end, so the remaining end is supplied by the germline J gene. The chain links TRBV7-2 to TRBJ1-3; 9 bases align to TRBD1. Germline CDR1 is SGHTA and CDR2 is FQGNSA. Trimming at V came to 0 bases and at J to 4 bases, leaving 7 bases not matched to a gene. CDR3 length: 17 amino acids. The sequenced part of the CDR3 DNA is TGTGCCAGCAGCTTAGCGCCTGGGACAGGGTCCGGAAACACC. Translation: CASSLAPGTGSGNT. The full CDR3 is CASSLAPGTGSGNTIYF.

The CDR3 bases that were read are TGTGCCAGCAGCCAATTCAGGGGCACCGGGGAG. Translating it yields CASSQFRGTGE. The entire CDR3 sequence reads CASSQFRGTGELFF. The genes are TRBV14 and TRBJ2-2; weak D call: TRBD1 (6 bases). Read data end 3 residues before the CDR3 end; the end is taken from the germline J gene. The CDR3 totals 14 residues. V gave up 2 bases and J gave up 4 bases, with 8 bases separating them. Germline lookup yields CDR1 SGHDN and CDR2 FVKESK.

With respect to this clone: The sequence runs out 3 residues before the end of the CDR3; the remainder is reconstructed from the germline J gene. The chain recombines TRBV20-1 with TRBJ2-3; TRBD2 agrees at 7 bases. Unmatched junction bases numbered 8, after V lost 2 bases and J lost 3 bases. The CDR3 is made up of 15 amino acids. Germline V gene sequence: CDR1 DFQATT, CDR2 SNEGSKA (reference sequence). The sequenced part of the CDR3 DNA is TGCAGTGCTAGATCGCCTAGCGGTCTGACAGATACG. Protein sequence: CSARSPSGLTDT. The full CDR3 protein is CSARSPSGLTDTQYF.

On this clone itself: The read terminates 3 residues ahead of where the CDR3 ends, so the germline J gene completes it. This sequence joins TRBV5-1 and TRBJ2-1, with D maybe TRBD2 (6 bases). This CDR3 is 16 amino acids long. Per germline, CDR1 SGHRS and CDR2 YFSETQ. V was cut by 0 bases and J by 3 bases, with 13 bases left in between. The sequenced CDR3 bases are TGCGCCAGCAGCTTGGCCTCGGGGGACTTCTACAATGAG. Residues: CASSLASGDFYNE. The CDR3 in full is CASSLASGDFYNEQFF.

With regard to this clone: The read terminates 3 residues before the CDR3 end, so the remaining end is supplied by the germline J gene. This rearrangement joins TRBV20-1 to TRBJ2-3, with a possible D match to TRBD2 (6 bases). Trimming removed 3 bases at V and 2 bases at J, with 15 bases between. Germline V gives CDR1 DFQATT, CDR2 SNEGSKA (reference sequence). The CDR3 loop spans 15 amino acids. CDR3 residues: CSASVTGVFTDTQYF. Incomplete CDR3 DNA: TGCAGTGCTAGTGTGACGGGGGTATTCACAGATACG.

As regards this clone: The DNA ends 3 residues before the CDR3 does, and the rest of the CDR3 is filled in from the germline J gene. This chain uses TRBV6-7 with TRBJ2-1, with D maybe TRBD2 (8 bases). TRBV6-7 is filed as an ORF, its function uncertain. The germline V and J ends were trimmed by 4 bases and 4 bases, with 17 bases remaining between them. The CDR3 is 16 residues long. The CDR3 bases that were read are TGTGCCAGCAGTTCCAACGGGGGGGACAGTTACAATGAG. Protein: CASSSNGGDSYNE. The full CDR3 is CASSSNGGDSYNEQFF.

With regard to this clone: Read data end 3 residues before the CDR3 end; the end is taken from the germline J gene. The chain is built from TRBV7-2 and TRBJ1-3; D perhaps matches TRBD1 (6 bases). V lost 7 bases and J 2 bases, leaving 12 bases between the germline ends. CDR3 length equals 14 residues. The germline V gene has CDR1 SGHTA and CDR2 FQGNSA. The CDR3 bases that were read are TGTGCCAGCAAGGGTCCAGGGGCTGGAAACACC. This gives the protein CASKGPGAGNT. In full, the CDR3 reads CASKGPGAGNTIYF.

Points on this clone: The read terminates 3 residues ahead of where the CDR3 ends, so the germline J gene completes it. The genes are TRBV18 and TRBJ2-7; 10 nucleotides align to TRBD1. The CDR3 is 15 residues long. Losses at the gene ends were 3 bases for V and 4 bases for J; bases not matched to a gene: 6. Germline CDR1 reads KGHSH; CDR2 reads LQKENI. CDR3 amino acids: CASSPRQGAGYEQYF. The CDR3 bases that were read are TGTGCCAGCTCACCGCGACAGGGGGCGGGGTACGAG.

On this clone: Sequencing ends 3 residues short of the CDR3 end; the germline J gene provides the rest. This chain connects TRBV2 to TRBJ1-2; 7 bases match TRBD1. The CDR3 is 13 residues long. The ends lost 8 bases at V and 5 bases at J; junction bases unmatched: 8. Germline CDR1 is SNHLY and CDR2 is FYNNEI. The CDR3 bases that were read are TGTGCCAGCGGCGAGGGACAGATATATGGC. Protein: CASGEGQIYG. The full-length CDR3 reads as CASGEGQIYGYTF.

Remarks on this clone: The read terminates 3 residues ahead of where the CDR3 ends, so the germline J gene completes it. The V gene is TRBV7-2, the J gene TRBJ2-5; possibly TRBD1 for D (5 bases). Deletions cut 3 bases from V and 1 base from J, with 6 bases between. The germline gives CDR1 SGHTA, CDR2 FQGNSA. This CDR3 is 13 amino acids long. The CDR3 sequence: CASSFDSQETQYF. CDR3 bases read: TGTGCCAGCAGCTTCGACAGCCAAGAGACC. The full variable domain, completed using reference TRBV7-2 and TRBJ2-5, is GAGVSQSPSNKVTEKGKDVELRCDPISGHTALYWYRQSLGQGLEFLIYFQGNSAPDKSGLPSDRFSAERTGGSVSTLTIQRTQQEDSAVYLCASSFDSQETQYFGPGTRLLVL.

About this clone: Read coverage stops 3 residues before the CDR3 terminus; the germline J gene supplies the remainder. The rearrangement joins TRBV5-1 to TRBJ2-2, with a tentative D call TRBD2 (6 bases). Germline V gene lookup returns CDR1 SGHRS and CDR2 YFSETQ. V was cut by 3 bases and J by 0 bases, with 12 bases left in between. The CDR3 length is 16 residues. CDR3 sequence reads: CASSSRGLPNTGELFF. Incomplete CDR3 DNA: TGCGCCAGCAGCTCACGGGGACTGCCGAACACCGGGGAG.

With respect to this clone: The read is 3 residues too short to cover the CDR3 end, so that end is filled in from the germline J gene. The V call is TRBV5-4, the J call TRBJ2-5; a weak D match, TRBD1 (6 bases). This CDR3 comprises 14 residues. Trimming took off 3 bases at V and 5 bases at J, with 14 bases between the two ends. Germline V gene sequence: CDR1 SGHNT, CDR2 YYREEE (reference sequence). The sequenced CDR3 bases are TGTGCCAGCAGCTCACAGGGTGTCAGGGAGACC. Protein: CASSSQGVRET. The whole CDR3 protein is CASSSQGVRETQYF. The full variable domain, completed using reference TRBV5-4 and TRBJ2-5, is ETGVTQSPTHLIKTRGQQVTLRCSSQSGHNTVSWYQQALGQGPQFIFQYYREEENGRGNFPPRFSGLQFPNYSSELNVNALELDDSALYLCASSSQGVRETQYFGPGTRLLVL.

To note about this clone: The sequenced fragment ends 3 residues before the CDR3 boundary, so the rest is inferred from the germline J gene. This rearrangement joins TRBV18 to TRBJ1-2; D is perhaps TRBD1 (6 bases). CDR1 KGHSH and CDR2 LQKENI come from the germline V gene. The CDR3 is 14 residues long. CDR3 residues: CASSPNRDPSGYTF. The CDR3 bases that were read are TGTGCCAGCTCACCAAACAGGGACCCTTCCGGC.

For this clone: The sequence runs out 3 residues before the end of the CDR3; the remainder is reconstructed from the germline J gene. V usage is TRBV30 and J usage is TRBJ1-2, with 7 bases lining up with TRBD1. The germline V gene encodes CDR1 GTSNPN and CDR2 SVGIG (reference sequence). This CDR3 spans 15 amino acids. The chain's CDR3 is CAWSVPGRGLRGYTF. The covered CDR3 bases are TGTGCCTGGAGTGTACCAGGCAGGGGGTTGCGCGGC.

Concerning this clone itself: Read sequence stops 3 residues before the CDR3 end, and the germline J gene provides the missing end. The chain has TRBV7-2 and TRBJ2-5; weak D call: TRBD1 (6 bases). Deletions cut 8 bases from V and 2 bases from J, with 18 bases between. CDR1 and CDR2 (germline): SGHTA, FQGNSA. CDR3 length: 15 amino acids. The CDR3 region is CASLSPGAYQETQYF. The sequenced CDR3 bases are TGTGCCAGCTTGAGCCCAGGGGCCTATCAAGAGACC.

Note on this clone: The DNA ends 3 residues before the CDR3 does, and the rest of the CDR3 is filled in from the germline J gene. The genes are TRBV19 and TRBJ2-7; D is uncertain. Trimming removed 5 bases from V and 0 bases from J, with 11 bases in between. Germline V gives CDR1 LNHDA, CDR2 SQIVND (reference sequence). The CDR3 totals 14 residues. CDR3 DNA, as far as it was read: TGTGCCAGTAGTTTTCGACTGAGCTCCTACGAG. It codes for CASSFRLSSYE. The entire CDR3 reads CASSFRLSSYEQYF.